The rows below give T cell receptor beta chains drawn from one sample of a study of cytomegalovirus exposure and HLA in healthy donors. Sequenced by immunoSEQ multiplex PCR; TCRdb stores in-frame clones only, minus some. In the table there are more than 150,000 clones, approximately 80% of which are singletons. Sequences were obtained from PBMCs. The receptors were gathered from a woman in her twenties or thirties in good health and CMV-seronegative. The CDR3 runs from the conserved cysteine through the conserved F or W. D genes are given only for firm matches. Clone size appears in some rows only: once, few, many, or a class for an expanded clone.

CDR3 protein: CAWSVRQGAKTTEAFF; CDR3 DNA: TGTGCCTGGAGTGTAAGGCAGGGGGCTAAGACCACTGAAGCTTTCTTT; J gene: TRBJ1-1; D gene: TRBD1; clone size: -; V gene: TRBV30
CDR3 protein: CASSQESQRGINTDTQYF; CDR3 DNA: TGCGCCAGCAGCCAAGAAAGTCAGCGGGGTATTAATACAGATACGCAGTATTTT; J gene: TRBJ2-3; D gene: TRBD2; clone size: -; V gene: TRBV4-1
CDR3 protein: CSVGRTPPYEQYF; CDR3 DNA: TGCAGCGTTGGTAGAACCCCGCCCTACGAGCAGTACTTC; J gene: TRBJ2-7; D gene: -; clone size: -; V gene: TRBV29-1
CDR3 protein: CARLAGGDEQYF; CDR3 DNA: TGTGCCAGACTAGCGGGAGGGGACGAGCAGTACTTC; J gene: TRBJ2-7; D gene: TRBD2; clone size: -; V gene: TRBV28
CDR3 protein: CASSLAGRSDGNQPQHF; CDR3 DNA: TGTGCCAGCAGCTTAGCCGGCAGAAGCGATGGCAATCAGCCCCAGCATTTT; J gene: TRBJ1-5; D gene: -; clone size: -; V gene: TRBV7-6
CDR3 protein: CASTVQGVPGNTIYF; CDR3 DNA: TGTGCCAGCACGGTTCAGGGGGTTCCTGGAAACACCATATATTTT; J gene: TRBJ1-3; D gene: TRBD1; clone size: -; V gene: TRBV9
CDR3 protein: CASSLPAGKGGETQYF; CDR3 DNA: TGTGCCAGCAGCCTACCGGCAGGGAAGGGGGGGGAGACCCAGTACTTC; J gene: TRBJ2-5; D gene: -; clone size: -; V gene: TRBV28
CDR3 protein: CSVGSGNQPQHF; CDR3 DNA: TGCAGCGTTGGTTCGGGAAATCAGCCCCAGCATTTT; J gene: TRBJ1-5; D gene: -; clone size: -; V gene: TRBV29-1
CDR3 protein: CASSFSGAETQYF; CDR3 DNA: TGTGCCAGCAGCTTTAGCGGGGCAGAGACCCAGTACTTC; J gene: TRBJ2-5; D gene: TRBD2; clone size: -; V gene: TRBV7-9
CDR3 protein: CASSGSGSSTYEQYF; CDR3 DNA: TGTGCCAGCAGCGGTAGCGGGAGCTCGACCTACGAGCAGTACTTC; J gene: TRBJ2-7; D gene: TRBD2; clone size: -; V gene: TRBV6-1
CDR3 protein: CATSRPRGTGGDGYTF; CDR3 DNA: TGTGCCACCAGCAGACCAAGGGGGACAGGGGGCGATGGCTACACCTTC; J gene: TRBJ1-2; D gene: TRBD1; clone size: -; V gene: TRBV15
CDR3 protein: CASQDRGEQYF; CDR3 DNA: TGTGCCAGCCAGGACCGGGGAGAGCAGTACTTC; J gene: TRBJ2-7; D gene: -; clone size: -; V gene: TRBV2
CDR3 protein: CASSSASGGKSYEQYF; CDR3 DNA: TGTGCCAGCAGCTCTGCTAGCGGGGGTAAATCCTACGAGCAGTACTTC; J gene: TRBJ2-7; D gene: TRBD2; clone size: -; V gene: TRBV7-9
CDR3 protein: CASSQVGAYNSPLHF; CDR3 DNA: TGCGCCAGCAGCCAAGTGGGGGCGTATAATTCACCCCTCCACTTT; J gene: TRBJ1-6; D gene: -; clone size: -; V gene: TRBV4-3
CDR3 protein: CASSETGVSYTEAFF; CDR3 DNA: TGTGCCAGCAGTGAGACAGGGGTCTCGTACACTGAAGCTTTCTTT; J gene: TRBJ1-1; D gene: TRBD1; clone size: -; V gene: TRBV27
CDR3 protein: CASSPPGGTEAFF; CDR3 DNA: TGTGCCAGCAGCCCTCCAGGGGGCACTGAAGCTTTCTTT; J gene: TRBJ1-1; D gene: TRBD1; clone size: -; V gene: TRBV9
CDR3 protein: CASSPTSGLPYEQYF; CDR3 DNA: TGCGCCAGCAGCCCTACATCAGGACTACCTTACGAGCAGTACTTC; J gene: TRBJ2-7; D gene: -; clone size: few; V gene: TRBV4-1
CDR3 protein: CASTFTGAVGYGYTF; CDR3 DNA: TGTGCCAGCACCTTTACAGGGGCGGTGGGCTATGGCTACACCTTC; J gene: TRBJ1-2; D gene: TRBD1; clone size: few; V gene: TRBV5-4
CDR3 protein: CAISESTRAGYTF; CDR3 DNA: TGTGCCATCAGTGAGTCGACGAGGGCTGGCTACACCTTC; J gene: TRBJ1-2; D gene: -; clone size: once; V gene: TRBV10-3
CDR3 protein: CASSAGEGYGYTF; CDR3 DNA: TGTGCCAGCTCAGCAGGGGAGGGCTATGGCTACACCTTC; J gene: TRBJ1-2; D gene: -; clone size: -; V gene: TRBV18
CDR3 protein: CATSRARTGLSYNEQFF; CDR3 DNA: TGTGCCACCAGCAGAGCGAGGACAGGCCTATCCTACAATGAGCAGTTCTTC; J gene: TRBJ2-1; D gene: TRBD1; clone size: -; V gene: TRBV15
CDR3 protein: CASSSTWTSGGSTDTQYF; CDR3 DNA: TGTGCCAGCAGCTCGACCTGGACTAGCGGGGGGAGCACAGATACGCAGTATTTT; J gene: TRBJ2-3; D gene: TRBD2; clone size: once; V gene: TRBV7-9
CDR3 protein: CASSGRQGYYEQYF; CDR3 DNA: TGTGCCAGCAGCGGCCGACAGGGCTACTACGAGCAGTACTTC; J gene: TRBJ2-7; D gene: TRBD1; clone size: -; V gene: TRBV9
CDR3 protein: CASSSIPRGRNNEQFF; CDR3 DNA: TGTGCCAGCAGCTCTATACCGCGGGGGCGCAACAATGAGCAGTTCTTC; J gene: TRBJ2-1; D gene: -; clone size: once; V gene: TRBV7-6
CDR3 protein: CASSLRGIQETQYF; CDR3 DNA: TGTGCCAGCAGCTTACGGGGAATACAAGAGACCCAGTACTTC; J gene: TRBJ2-5; D gene: -; clone size: few; V gene: TRBV7-2
CDR3 protein: CASSPASGAGEQYF; CDR3 DNA: TGTGCCAGCTCACCCGCTAGCGGGGCGGGAGAGCAGTACTTC; J gene: TRBJ2-7; D gene: TRBD2; clone size: -; V gene: TRBV18
CDR3 protein: CASRTADNSPLHF; CDR3 DNA: TGTGCCAGCAGGACAGCCGATAATTCACCCCTCCACTTT; J gene: TRBJ1-6; D gene: -; clone size: -; V gene: TRBV2
CDR3 protein: CATLRDLAEPQHF; CDR3 DNA: TGTGCCACCCTACGGGATTTGGCGGAGCCCCAGCATTTT; J gene: TRBJ1-5; D gene: -; clone size: -; V gene: TRBV28